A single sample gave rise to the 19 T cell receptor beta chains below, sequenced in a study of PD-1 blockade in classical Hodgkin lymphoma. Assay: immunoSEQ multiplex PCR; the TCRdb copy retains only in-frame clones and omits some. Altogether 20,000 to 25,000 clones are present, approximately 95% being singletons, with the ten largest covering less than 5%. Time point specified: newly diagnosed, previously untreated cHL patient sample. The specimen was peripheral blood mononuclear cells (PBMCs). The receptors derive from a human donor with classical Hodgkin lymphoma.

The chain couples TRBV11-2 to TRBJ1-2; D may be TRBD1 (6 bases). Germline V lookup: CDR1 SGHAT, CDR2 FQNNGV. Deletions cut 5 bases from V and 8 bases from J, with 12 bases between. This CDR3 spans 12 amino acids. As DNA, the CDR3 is TGTGCCAGCAGCCCAGGGGCTCGCGGCTACACCTTC. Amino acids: CASSPGARGYTF.

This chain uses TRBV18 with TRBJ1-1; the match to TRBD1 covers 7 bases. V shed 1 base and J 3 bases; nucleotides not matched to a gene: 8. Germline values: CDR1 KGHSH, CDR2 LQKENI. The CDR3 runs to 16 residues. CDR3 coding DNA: TGTGCCAGCTCACCACTTCAGGGGGTGGGGTACACTGAAGCTTTCTTT. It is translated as CASSPLQGVGYTEAFF.

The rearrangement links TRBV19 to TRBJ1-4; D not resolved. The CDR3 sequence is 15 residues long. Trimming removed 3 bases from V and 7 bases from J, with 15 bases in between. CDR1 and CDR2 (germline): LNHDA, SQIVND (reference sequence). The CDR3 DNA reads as TGTGCCAGTAGTATGTCTACGGGTTGGGTTGAAAAACTGTTTTTT. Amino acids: CASSMSTGWVEKLFF.

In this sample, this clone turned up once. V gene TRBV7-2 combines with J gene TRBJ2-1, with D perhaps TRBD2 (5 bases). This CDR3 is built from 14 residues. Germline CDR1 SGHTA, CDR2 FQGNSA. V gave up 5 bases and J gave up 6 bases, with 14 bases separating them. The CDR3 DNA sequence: TGTGCCAGCAGCGGAGAAGCGCTAGCCAATGAGCAGTTCTTC. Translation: CASSGEALANEQFF. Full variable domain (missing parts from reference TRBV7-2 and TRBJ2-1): GAGVSQSPSNKVTEKGKDVELRCDPISGHTALYWYRQSLGQGLEFLIYFQGNSAPDKSGLPSDRFSAERTGGSVSTLTIQRTQQEDSAVYLCASSGEALANEQFFGPGTRLTVL.

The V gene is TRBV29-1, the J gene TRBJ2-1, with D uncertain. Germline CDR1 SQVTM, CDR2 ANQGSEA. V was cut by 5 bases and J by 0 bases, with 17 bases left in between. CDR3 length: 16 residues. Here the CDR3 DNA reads TGCAGCGTTAGTTTGAAGTTATTGAGCTCCTACAATGAGCAGTTCTTC. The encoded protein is CSVSLKLLSSYNEQFF.

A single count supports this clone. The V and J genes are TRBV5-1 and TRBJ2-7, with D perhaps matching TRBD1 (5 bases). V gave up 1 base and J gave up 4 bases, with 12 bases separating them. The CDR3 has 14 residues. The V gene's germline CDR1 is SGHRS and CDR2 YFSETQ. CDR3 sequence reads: CASSLRGAEYEQYF. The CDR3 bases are TGCGCCAGCAGCTTGCGTGGGGCAGAGTACGAGCAGTACTTC.

This chain's CDR3 is CASSSIRDRAYEQYF. CDR3 in DNA: TGTGCCAGCAGTTCCATCCGGGACCGCGCCTACGAGCAGTACTTC. The J gene is TRBJ2-7, the V gene TRBV11-2; D could derive from TRBD1 or TRBD2 (5 bases each). The germline V gene encodes CDR1 SGHAT and CDR2 FQNNGV. There are 15 residues in the CDR3. V was clipped by 6 bases and J by 2 bases, with 17 bases between them.

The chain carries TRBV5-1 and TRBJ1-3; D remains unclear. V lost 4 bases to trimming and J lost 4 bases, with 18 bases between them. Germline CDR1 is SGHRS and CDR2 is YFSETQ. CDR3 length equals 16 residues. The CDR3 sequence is CASSPQTGLSGNTIYF. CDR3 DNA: TGCGCCAGCAGCCCCCAGACGGGTCTCTCCGGAAACACCATATATTTT.

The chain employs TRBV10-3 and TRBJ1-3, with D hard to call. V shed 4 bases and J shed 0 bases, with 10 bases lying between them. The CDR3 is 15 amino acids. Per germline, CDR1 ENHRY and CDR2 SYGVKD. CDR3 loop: CAISASGFSGNTIYF. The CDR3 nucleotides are TGTGCCATCAGTGCTTCAGGCTTCTCTGGAAACACCATATATTTT.

The CDR3: CASSPALNVNTEAFF. The DNA for the CDR3 is TGCGCCAGCAGCCCGGCCCTGAACGTGAACACTGAAGCTTTCTTT. The chain employs TRBV5-1 and TRBJ1-1, with D uncertain. The germline V gene has CDR1 SGHRS and CDR2 YFSETQ. V gave up 4 bases and J gave up 0 bases, with 13 bases separating them. There are 15 residues in the CDR3.

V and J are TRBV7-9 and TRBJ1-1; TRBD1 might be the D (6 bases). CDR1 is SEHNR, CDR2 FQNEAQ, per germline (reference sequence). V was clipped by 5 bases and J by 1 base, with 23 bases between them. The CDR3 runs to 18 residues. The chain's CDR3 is CASSLPTLFLTGNTEAFF. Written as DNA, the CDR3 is TGTGCCAGCAGCCTGCCGACCCTATTCCTGACAGGGAACACTGAAGCTTTCTTT.

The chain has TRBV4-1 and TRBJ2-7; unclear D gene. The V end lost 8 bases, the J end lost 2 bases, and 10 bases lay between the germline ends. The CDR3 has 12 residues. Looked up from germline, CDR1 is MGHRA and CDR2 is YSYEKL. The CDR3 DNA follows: TGCGCCAGCCAAGACACTGCCTACGAGCAGTACTTC. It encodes CASQDTAYEQYF.

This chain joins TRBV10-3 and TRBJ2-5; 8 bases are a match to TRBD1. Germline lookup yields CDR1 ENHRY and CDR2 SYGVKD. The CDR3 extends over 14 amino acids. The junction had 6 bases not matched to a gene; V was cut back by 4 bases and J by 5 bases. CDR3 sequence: CAISVQGALETQYF. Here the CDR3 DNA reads TGTGCCATCAGTGTCCAGGGGGCGTTGGAGACCCAGTACTTC.

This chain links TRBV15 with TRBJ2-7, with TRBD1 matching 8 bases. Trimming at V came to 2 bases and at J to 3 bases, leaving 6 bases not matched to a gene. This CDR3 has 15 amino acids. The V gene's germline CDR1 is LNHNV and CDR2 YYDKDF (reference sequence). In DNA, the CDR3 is TGTGCCACCAGCAGATCCGGACAGGGAGACTACGAGCAGTACTTC. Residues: CATSRSGQGDYEQYF.

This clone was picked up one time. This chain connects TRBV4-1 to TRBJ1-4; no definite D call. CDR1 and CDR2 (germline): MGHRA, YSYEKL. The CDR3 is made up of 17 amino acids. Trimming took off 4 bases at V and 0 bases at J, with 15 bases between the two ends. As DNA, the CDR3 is TGCGCCAGCAGCCTAATAACAACAGTTGCAACTAATGAAAAACTGTTTTTT. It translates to CASSLITTVATNEKLFF.

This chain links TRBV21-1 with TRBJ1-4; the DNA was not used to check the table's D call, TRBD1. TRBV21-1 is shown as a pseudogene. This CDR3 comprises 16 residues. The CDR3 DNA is TGTGCCAGCAGCAGCCGGACAGGGGGCGAGCGAGAAAAACTGTTTTTT. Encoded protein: CASSSRTGGEREKLFF.

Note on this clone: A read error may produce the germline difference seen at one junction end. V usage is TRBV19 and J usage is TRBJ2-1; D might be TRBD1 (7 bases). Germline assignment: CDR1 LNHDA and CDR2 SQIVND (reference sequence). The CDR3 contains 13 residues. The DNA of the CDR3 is TGTGCCAGCAGGGGGGACGGAGACAATGGGCAGTTCTTC. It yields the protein CASRGDGDNGQFF.

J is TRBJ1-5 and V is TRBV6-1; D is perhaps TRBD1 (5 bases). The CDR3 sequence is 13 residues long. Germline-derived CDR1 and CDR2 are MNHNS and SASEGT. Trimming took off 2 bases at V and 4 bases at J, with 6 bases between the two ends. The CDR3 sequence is CASSERGNQPQHF. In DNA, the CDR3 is TGTGCCAGCAGTGAACGGGGGAATCAGCCCCAGCATTTT.

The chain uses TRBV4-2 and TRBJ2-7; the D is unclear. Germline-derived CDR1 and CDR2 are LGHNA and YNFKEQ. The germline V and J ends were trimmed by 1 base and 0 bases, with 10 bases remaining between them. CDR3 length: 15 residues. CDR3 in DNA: TGTGCCAGCAGCCAAGTGAACCAGCGCTCCTACGAGCAGTACTTC. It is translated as CASSQVNQRSYEQYF.